This T cell receptor beta chain was identified in a study of T cells after yellow fever vaccination. The CDR3 sequence is 17 residues long. In germline, CDR1 is SGHDT, CDR2 YYEEEE. V trimming: 0 bases; J trimming: 7 bases; junction bases outside the gene matches: 9. TCRdb fed the 5' RACE reads into MiXCR, producing one record per CDR3 protein. This table has some 300,000 distinct CDR3 sequences, less than 9.5% appearing once. The rearrangement joins TRBV5-6 to TRBJ1-6, with 8 bases fitting TRBD1. Sequenced here: CD4+ T cells sorted from PBMCs, sampled 5 days after the yellow fever booster vaccination. This sequence originates from a man in his late teens or twenties who received the YFV17D yellow fever vaccine. CDR3 loop: CASSLARGRIGNSPLHF. The CDR3 DNA reads TGTGCCAGCAGCTTGGCCAGGGGGCGGATAGGGAATTCACCCCTCCACTTT.